The TCR beta chain described here comes from a study of prognosis after radiotherapy for stage I lung cancer. Study summary: The patients included over twelve who had newly diagnosed primary stage I lung tumors, along with about 5 others who had oligometastatic NSCLC after their primary tumor had been surgically resected. SBRT radiotherapy comprised 3 to 5 fractions at a biologically effective dose of at least 100 Gy.

By two-round multiplex PCR, the TCR beta CDR3 was amplified from genomic DNA. Round one of PCR was performed, and it used primers specific to each TRBV and TRBJ gene. Universal primers featured in the second PCR round. TCRdb re-analysed the multiplex PCR reads in MiXCR, keeping a single row per CDR3 protein. This table holds 11,000 to 15,000 distinct CDR3 sequences, around 33% found once. Notes on this clonotype: This may be a read error: a much more frequent sequence differs by one nucleotide.

The TCR comes from a donor over 45 with non-small cell lung cancer. Sequences were derived from PBMCs, sampled before or after stereotactic body radiation therapy (not recorded which).

CDR3 coding DNA: TGTGCTAGTGGTCAAGGGAGTACTGAAGCTTTCTTT. This gives the protein CASGQGSTEAFF. The chain recombines TRBV12-5 with TRBJ1-1; D is undetermined. The CDR3 contains 12 residues. Germline V CDR1 and CDR2: LGHNT, FRNRAP. V lost 5 bases, J lost 5 bases, and 9 bases lay in between.